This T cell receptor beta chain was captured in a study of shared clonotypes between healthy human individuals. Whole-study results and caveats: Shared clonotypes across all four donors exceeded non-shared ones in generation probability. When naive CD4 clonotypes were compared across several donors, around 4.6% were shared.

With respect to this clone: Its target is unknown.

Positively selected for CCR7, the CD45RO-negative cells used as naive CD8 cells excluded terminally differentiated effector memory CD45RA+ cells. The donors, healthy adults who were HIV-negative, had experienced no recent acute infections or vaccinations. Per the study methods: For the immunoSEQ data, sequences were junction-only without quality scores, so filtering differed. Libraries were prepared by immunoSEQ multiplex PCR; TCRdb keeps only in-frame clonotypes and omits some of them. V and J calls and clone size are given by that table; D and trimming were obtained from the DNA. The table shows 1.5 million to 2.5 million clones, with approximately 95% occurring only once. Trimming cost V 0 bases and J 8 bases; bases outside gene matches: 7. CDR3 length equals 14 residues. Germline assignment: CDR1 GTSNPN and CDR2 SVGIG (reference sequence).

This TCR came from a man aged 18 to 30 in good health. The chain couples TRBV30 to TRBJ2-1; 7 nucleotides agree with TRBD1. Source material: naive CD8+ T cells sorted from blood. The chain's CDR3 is CAWSVHEGADEQFF. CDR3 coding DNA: TGTGCCTGGAGTGTACACGAGGGGGCGGATGAGCAGTTCTTC.